A selection of T cell receptor beta chains follows, all from one sample in a study of CD8 T cells in ankylosing spondylitis. MiXCR, run by TCRdb on the 5' RACE reads, gives a single entry per CDR3 protein. Of more than 600,000 distinct CDR3 sequences listed, around 20% are singletons. Sequencing was carried out using blood, either unsorted or a sorted T cell fraction (not recorded which). The source is a male donor with ankylosing spondylitis. Both conserved end residues are part of each CDR3. D genes are given only for firm matches. Only some rows state a clone size, as once, few, many or a class for expanded clones.

few	13	NA	TRBV29-1	TRBJ2-7	TGCAGCGTTGAAGACGTGGGCCTCTACGAGCAGTACTTC	CSVEDVGLYEQYF
few	17	TRBD2	TRBV6-5	TRBJ2-7	TGTGCCAGCAGTTATGGACTAGGCGGTTCAGTTTTCTACGAGCAGTACTTC	CASSYGLGGSVFYEQYF
few	14	NA	TRBV12-3/TRBV12-4	TRBJ1-2	TGTGCCAGCAGTTTCCAAACTTCTAACTATGGCTACACCTTC	CASSFQTSNYGYTF
few	13	NA	TRBV5-1	TRBJ2-2	TGCGCCAGCAGCTTTCAGGGGTCCGGGGAGCTGTTTTTT	CASSFQGSGELFF
NA	14	TRBD2	TRBV6-1	TRBJ2-1	TGTGCCAGCAGAACTAGCGGGAAAAACAATGAGCAGTTCTTC	CASRTSGKNNEQFF
NA	14	NA	TRBV4-1	TRBJ1-5	TGCGCCAGCAGCCAAACAGAAAGCAATCAGCCCCAGCATTTT	CASSQTESNQPQHF
few	15	TRBD1	TRBV5-1	TRBJ2-3	TGCGCCAGCAGCAAGGTCGGGGACAGACCAGATACGCAGTATTTT	CASSKVGDRPDTQYF
few	14	TRBD2	TRBV3-1	TRBJ2-7	TGTGCCAGCAGCCAAGGCCGGGAGGCCTACGAGCAGTACTTC	CASSQGREAYEQYF
NA	13	NA	TRBV7-2	TRBJ1-2	TGTGCCAGCAGCTTAGGACCAGTCTATGGCTACACCTTC	CASSLGPVYGYTF
few	14	TRBD2	TRBV10-3	TRBJ2-1	TGTGCCATCAGTGGGGCGGGAGAGGGTAATGAGCAGTTCTTC	CAISGAGEGNEQFF
once	11	NA	TRBV6-5	TRBJ2-1	TGTGCCAGCATTTACTCGGGAGAGCAGTTCTTC	CASIYSGEQFF
NA	15	NA	TRBV7-9	TRBJ2-3	TGTGCCAGCAGCCTTCACGGGAGTCGCACAGATACGCAGTATTTT	CASSLHGSRTDTQYF
NA	12	NA	TRBV30	TRBJ2-7	TGTGCCTGGAGTGTATGGTCCTCCGAGCAGTACTTC	CAWSVWSSEQYF
NA	17	NA	TRBV11-2	TRBJ2-2	TGTGCCAGCAGCCACACATGGGTACAACCGAACACCGGGGAGCTGTTTTTT	CASSHTWVQPNTGELFF
NA	19	TRBD1	TRBV19	TRBJ2-6	TGTGCCAGTAGTACAGCCCCCGGGACAGGCTACTCTGGGGCCAACGTCCTGACTTTC	CASSTAPGTGYSGANVLTF
NA	15	NA	TRBV6-1	TRBJ1-1	TGTGCCAGCAGGCCGGGTACTCAGGGGAACACTGAAGCTTTCTTT	CASRPGTQGNTEAFF
NA	16	NA	TRBV20-1	TRBJ2-3	TGCAGTGCTAGACCTTTTGCGGGCCTGAGCACAGATACGCAGTATTTT	CSARPFAGLSTDTQYF
NA	16	TRBD2	TRBV5-1	TRBJ2-1	TGCGCCAGCAGCCCGACTAGCGGGAGTAAGATCAATGAGCAGTTCTTC	CASSPTSGSKINEQFF
NA	13	NA	TRBV20-1	TRBJ2-7	TGCAGTGCTAGACCCCAGAGCTCCTACGAGCAGTACTTC	CSARPQSSYEQYF
NA	14	NA	TRBV7-2	TRBJ2-3	TGTGCCAGCAGAGCCTCTGACCTCACAGATACGCAGTATTTT	CASRASDLTDTQYF
NA	16	NA	TRBV12-3/TRBV12-4	TRBJ1-5	TGTGCCAGCAGGAAATCCAGACCCGCTTCCAATCAGCCCCAGCATTTT	CASRKSRPASNQPQHF
few	14	NA	TRBV4-2	TRBJ1-1	TGTGCCAGCAGCCATCCGGACAGCGTTTATGAAGCTTTCTTT	CASSHPDSVYEAFF
few	16	TRBD2	TRBV20-1	TRBJ2-7	TGCAGTGCTAGGGTTGCCGGGACTAGCGGGGCCTACGAGCAGTACTTC	CSARVAGTSGAYEQYF
NA	14	NA	TRBV5-1	TRBJ1-1	TGCGCCAGCAGCGAGCGGACGGGGAACACTGAAGCTTTCTTT	CASSERTGNTEAFF
NA	16	TRBD1	TRBV2	TRBJ2-1	TGTGCCAGCAGTTCGTCGCGAACAGGGGGGTGGAATGAGCAGTTCTTC	CASSSSRTGGWNEQFF
many	13	TRBD2	TRBV2	TRBJ2-2	TGTGCCAGCAAGCGGGGCGGCACCGGGGAGCTGTTTTTT	CASKRGGTGELFF
few	16	TRBD1	TRBV9	TRBJ2-2	TGTGCCAGCAGCGTAGCCGGGACAGCGAACACCGGGGAGCTGTTTTTT	CASSVAGTANTGELFF
few	16	NA	TRBV3-1	TRBJ2-7	TGTGCCAGCAGCCAAGCCCCAGGGGGAGGGTCCTACGAGCAGTACTTC	CASSQAPGGGSYEQYF
few	16	TRBD1	TRBV5-1	TRBJ2-2	TGCGCCAGCAGCCTGGACGAGGACAGGCACATCGGGGAGCTGTTTTTT	CASSLDEDRHIGELFF
many	16	NA	TRBV3-1	TRBJ1-6	TGTGCCAGCAGCCCCCCCTTTGGGGCAGGAAATTCACCCCTCCACTTT	CASSPPFGAGNSPLHF
many	13	NA	TRBV5-1	TRBJ1-1	TGCGCCAGCAGCCAAGGGGGGAACACTGAAGCTTTCTTT	CASSQGGNTEAFF
few	16	NA	TRBV30	TRBJ2-5	TGTGCCTGGAGCGAACAGGGCCCCACTCCCCAAGAGACCCAGTACTTC	CAWSEQGPTPQETQYF
few	15	TRBD2	TRBV7-9	TRBJ2-7	TGTGCCAGCAGCAAGACTAGCGGGAGCTTGAACGAGCAGTACTTC	CASSKTSGSLNEQYF
few	11	TRBD1	TRBV6-4	TRBJ1-6	TGTGCCAGCGAACCGGACAGGGGTCTCCACTTT	CASEPDRGLHF
few	15	NA	TRBV5-1	TRBJ1-1	TGCGCCAGCAGCTCCACCAGCGACCTAAACACTGAAGCTTTCTTT	CASSSTSDLNTEAFF
many	13	NA	TRBV29-1	TRBJ1-2	TGCAGCGTTCCAGTGGCGGCCCGCTATGGCTACACCTTC	CSVPVAARYGYTF
few	16	TRBD1	TRBV7-6	TRBJ2-7	TGTGCCAGCAGCCCAAACCATGGGACAGCGACCTACGAGCAGTACTTC	CASSPNHGTATYEQYF
NA	15	TRBD1	TRBV29-1	TRBJ2-2	TGCAGCGTTGAAGTGGGGGACAGAGAAACCGGGGAGCTGTTTTTT	CSVEVGDRETGELFF
few	17	TRBD2	TRBV7-8	TRBJ2-1	TGTGCCAGCAGCTTAGCCGGACTAGCGGGCCCCTACAATGAGCAGTTCTTC	CASSLAGLAGPYNEQFF
few	15	TRBD1	TRBV11-2	TRBJ2-1	TGTGCCAGCAGCTCCCGGGACAGGGTTGGGAATGAGCAGTTCTTC	CASSSRDRVGNEQFF
few	15	NA	TRBV28	TRBJ2-7	TGTGCCAGCAGTTTAGAAAGCTGGCAGATCTACGAGCAGTACTTC	CASSLESWQIYEQYF
NA	22	TRBD2	TRBV4-2	TRBJ2-2	TGTGCCAGCAGCCCTAGCCCCACCTGGGGGAGCGGGGGGTTCACGAACACCGGGGAGCTGTTTTTT	CASSPSPTWGSGGFTNTGELFF